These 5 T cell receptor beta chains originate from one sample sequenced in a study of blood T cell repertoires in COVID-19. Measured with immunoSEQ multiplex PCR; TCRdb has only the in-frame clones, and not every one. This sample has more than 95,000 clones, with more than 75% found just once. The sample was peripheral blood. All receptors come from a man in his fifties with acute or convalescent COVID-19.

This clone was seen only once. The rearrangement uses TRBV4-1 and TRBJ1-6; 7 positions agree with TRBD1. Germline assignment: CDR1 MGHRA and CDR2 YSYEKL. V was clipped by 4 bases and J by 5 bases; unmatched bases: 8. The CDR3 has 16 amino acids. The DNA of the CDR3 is TGCGCCAGCAGCCCATTCCCCGGGACAGATAATTCACCCCTCCACTTT. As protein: CASSPFPGTDNSPLHF.

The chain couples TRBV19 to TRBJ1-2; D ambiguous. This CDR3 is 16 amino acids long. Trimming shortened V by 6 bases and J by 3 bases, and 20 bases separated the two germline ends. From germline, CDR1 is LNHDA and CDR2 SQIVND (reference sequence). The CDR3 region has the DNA TGTGCCAGTAGCCCCATGCACAGCAGGATTGACTATGGCTACACCTTC. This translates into CASSPMHSRIDYGYTF.

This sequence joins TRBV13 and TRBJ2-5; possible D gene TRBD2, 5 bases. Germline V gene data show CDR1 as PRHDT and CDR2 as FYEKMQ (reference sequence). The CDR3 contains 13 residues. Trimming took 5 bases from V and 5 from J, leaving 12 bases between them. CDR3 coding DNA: TGTGCCAGCAGCCGCCGGGGTATCGAGACCCAGTACTTC. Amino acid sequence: CASSRRGIETQYF.

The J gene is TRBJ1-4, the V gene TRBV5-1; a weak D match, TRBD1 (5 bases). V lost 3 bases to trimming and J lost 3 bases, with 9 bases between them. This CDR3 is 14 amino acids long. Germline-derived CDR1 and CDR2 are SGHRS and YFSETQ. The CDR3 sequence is CASSSGGANEKLFF. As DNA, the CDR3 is TGCGCCAGCAGCTCGGGGGGAGCTAATGAAAAACTGTTTTTT.

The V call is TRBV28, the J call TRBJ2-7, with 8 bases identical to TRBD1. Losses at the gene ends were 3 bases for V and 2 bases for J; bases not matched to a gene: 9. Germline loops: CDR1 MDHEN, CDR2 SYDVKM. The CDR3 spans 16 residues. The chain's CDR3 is CASSLSSGTGPYEQYF. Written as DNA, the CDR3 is TGTGCCAGCAGTTTGTCGTCCGGGACAGGCCCCTACGAGCAGTACTTC. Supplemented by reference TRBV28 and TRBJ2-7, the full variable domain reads DVKVTQSSRYLVKRTGEKVFLECVQDMDHENMFWYRQDPGLGLRLIYFSYDVKMKEKGDIPEGYSVSREKKERFSLILESASTNQTSMYLCASSLSSGTGPYEQYFGPGTRLTVT.